This T cell receptor (beta chain) originates from a study of blood T cell repertoires in COVID-19. Profiling relied on immunoSEQ multiplex PCR, and the TCRdb table lists in-frame clones only, not all of them. This sample has 50,000 to 70,000 clones, with over 75% found just once. This CDR3 region has 14 residues. Germline V lookup: CDR1 KGHDR, CDR2 SFDVKD. V shed 7 bases and J shed 3 bases, with 12 bases lying between them. The sequence was obtained from a woman aged 80 or older with active COVID-19. The chain carries TRBV24-1 and TRBJ1-5; D ambiguous. The sequenced sample was peripheral blood. The CDR3 loop is CATSDREANQPQHF. In nucleotides, the CDR3 is TGTGCCACCAGCGATAGGGAGGCCAATCAGCCCCAGCATTTT.